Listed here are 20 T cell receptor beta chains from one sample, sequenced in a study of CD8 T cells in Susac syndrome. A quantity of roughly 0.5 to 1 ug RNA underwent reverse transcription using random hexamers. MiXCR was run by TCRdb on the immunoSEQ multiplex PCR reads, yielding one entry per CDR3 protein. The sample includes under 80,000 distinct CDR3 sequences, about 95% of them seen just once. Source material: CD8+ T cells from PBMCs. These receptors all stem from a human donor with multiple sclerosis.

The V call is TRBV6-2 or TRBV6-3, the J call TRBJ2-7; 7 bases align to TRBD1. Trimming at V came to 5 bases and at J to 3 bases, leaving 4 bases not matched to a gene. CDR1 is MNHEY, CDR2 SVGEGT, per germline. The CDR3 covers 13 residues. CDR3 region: CASSLGTVYEQYF. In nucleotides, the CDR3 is TGTGCCAGCAGTCTCGGGACAGTCTACGAGCAGTACTTC.

The CDR3 DNA reads as TGTGCCAGCGCCTCCGGCCCCGGTCACAGAGAGACCCAGTACTTC. Translated, it gives CASASGPGHRETQYF. The chain has TRBV7-9 and TRBJ2-5; no firm D call. The CDR3 consists of 15 residues. Trimming left V 8 bases short and J 4 bases short, with 20 bases between. Per the germline V gene, CDR1 is SEHNR and CDR2 is FQNEAQ (reference sequence).

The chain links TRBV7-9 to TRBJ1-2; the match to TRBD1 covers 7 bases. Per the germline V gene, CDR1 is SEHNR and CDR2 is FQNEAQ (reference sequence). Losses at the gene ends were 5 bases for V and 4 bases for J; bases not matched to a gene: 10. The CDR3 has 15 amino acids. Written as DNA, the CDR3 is TGTGCCAGCAGCCTGACAGGGCCTGACGTCTATGGCTACACCTTC. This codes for CASSLTGPDVYGYTF.

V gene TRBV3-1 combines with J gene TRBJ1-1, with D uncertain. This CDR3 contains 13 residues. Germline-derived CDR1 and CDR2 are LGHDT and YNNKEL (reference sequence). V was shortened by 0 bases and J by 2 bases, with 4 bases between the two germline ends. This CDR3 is CASSQDRNTEAFF. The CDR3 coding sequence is TGTGCCAGCAGCCAAGACAGAAACACTGAAGCTTTCTTT.

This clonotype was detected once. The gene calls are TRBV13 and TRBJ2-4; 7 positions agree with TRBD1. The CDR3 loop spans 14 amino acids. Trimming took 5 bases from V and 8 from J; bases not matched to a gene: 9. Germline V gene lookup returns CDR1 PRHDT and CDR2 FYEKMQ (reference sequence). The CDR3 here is CASSDRDSLHIQYF. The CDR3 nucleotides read TGTGCCAGCAGCGACCGGGACAGCTTGCACATTCAGTACTTC.

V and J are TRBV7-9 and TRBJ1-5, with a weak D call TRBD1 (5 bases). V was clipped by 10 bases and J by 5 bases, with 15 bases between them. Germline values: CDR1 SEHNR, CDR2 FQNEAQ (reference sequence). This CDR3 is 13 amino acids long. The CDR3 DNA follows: TGTGCCACCGCCTTCCAGGGCGATCAGCCCCAGCATTTT. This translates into CATAFQGDQPQHF.

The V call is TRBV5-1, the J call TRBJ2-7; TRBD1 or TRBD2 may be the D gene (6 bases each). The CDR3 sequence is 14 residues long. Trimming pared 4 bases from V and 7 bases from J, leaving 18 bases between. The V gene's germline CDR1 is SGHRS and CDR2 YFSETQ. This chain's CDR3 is CASSPLGGGTEQYF. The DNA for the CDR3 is TGCGCCAGCAGCCCACTCGGGGGCGGGACAGAGCAGTACTTC.

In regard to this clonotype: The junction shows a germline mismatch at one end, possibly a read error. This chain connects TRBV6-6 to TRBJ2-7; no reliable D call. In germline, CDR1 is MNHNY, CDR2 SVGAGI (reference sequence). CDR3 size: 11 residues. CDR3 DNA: TGTGCCAGCAGTTACTCCCACGAGCAGTACTTC. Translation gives CASSYSHEQYF.

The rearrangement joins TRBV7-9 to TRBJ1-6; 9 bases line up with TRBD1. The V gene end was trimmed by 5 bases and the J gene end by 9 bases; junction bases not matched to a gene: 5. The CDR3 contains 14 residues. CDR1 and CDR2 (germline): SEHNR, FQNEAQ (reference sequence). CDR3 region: CASSRTGEVSPLHF. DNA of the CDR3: TGTGCCAGCAGCCGGACAGGGGAGGTTTCACCCCTCCACTTT.

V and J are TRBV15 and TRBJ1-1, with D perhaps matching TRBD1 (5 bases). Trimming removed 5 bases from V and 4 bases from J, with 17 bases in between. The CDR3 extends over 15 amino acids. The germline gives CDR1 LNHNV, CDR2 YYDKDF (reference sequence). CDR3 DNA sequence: TGTGCCACCAGCCCTCTGACAGACACGGGCACTGAAGCTTTCTTT. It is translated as CATSPLTDTGTEAFF.

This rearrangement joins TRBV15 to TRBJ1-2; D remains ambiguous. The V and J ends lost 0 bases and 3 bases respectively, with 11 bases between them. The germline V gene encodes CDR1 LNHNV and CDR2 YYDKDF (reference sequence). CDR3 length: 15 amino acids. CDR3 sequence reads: CATSRDRGTYYGYTF. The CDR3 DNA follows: TGTGCCACCAGCAGAGATCGTGGAACTTACTATGGCTACACCTTC. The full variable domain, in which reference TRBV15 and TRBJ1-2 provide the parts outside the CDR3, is DAMVIQNPRYQVTQFGKPVTLSCSQTLNHNVMYWYQQKSSQAPKLLFHYYDKDFNNEADTPDNFQSRRPNTSFCFLDIRSPGLGDTAMYLCATSRDRGTYYGYTFGSGTRLTVV.

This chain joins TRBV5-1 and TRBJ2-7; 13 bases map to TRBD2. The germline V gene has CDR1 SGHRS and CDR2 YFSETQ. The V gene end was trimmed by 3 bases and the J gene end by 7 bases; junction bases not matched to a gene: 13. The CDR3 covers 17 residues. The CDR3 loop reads CASSYGTSGTSSKEQYF. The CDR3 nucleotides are TGCGCCAGCAGCTATGGGACTAGCGGGACCTCCTCTAAAGAGCAGTACTTC.

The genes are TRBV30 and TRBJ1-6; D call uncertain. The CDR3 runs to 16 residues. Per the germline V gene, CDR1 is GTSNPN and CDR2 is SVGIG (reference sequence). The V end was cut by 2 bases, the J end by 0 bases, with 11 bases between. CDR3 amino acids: CAWSTPSRSYNSPLHF. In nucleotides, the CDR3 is TGTGCCTGGAGTACGCCCAGTCGCTCCTATAATTCACCCCTCCACTTT.

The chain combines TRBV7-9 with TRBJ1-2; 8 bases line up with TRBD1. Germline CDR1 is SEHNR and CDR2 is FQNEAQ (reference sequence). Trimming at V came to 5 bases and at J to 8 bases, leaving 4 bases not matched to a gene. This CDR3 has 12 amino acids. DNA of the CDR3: TGTGCCAGCAGCCAGGGGGCTATGGGCTACACCTTC. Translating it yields CASSQGAMGYTF.

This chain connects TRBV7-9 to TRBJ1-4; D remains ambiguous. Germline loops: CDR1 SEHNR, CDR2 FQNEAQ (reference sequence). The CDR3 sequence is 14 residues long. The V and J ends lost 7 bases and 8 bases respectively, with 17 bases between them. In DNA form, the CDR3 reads TGTGCCAGCACCAGATCCGCTTACCGAGAAAAACTGTTTTTT. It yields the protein CASTRSAYREKLFF. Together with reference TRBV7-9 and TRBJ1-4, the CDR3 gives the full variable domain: DTGVSQNPRHKITKRGQNVTFRCDPISEHNRLYWYRQTLGQGPEFLTYFQNEAQLEKSRLLSDRFSAERPKGSFSTLEIQRTEQGDSAMYLCASTRSAYREKLFFGSGTQLSVL.

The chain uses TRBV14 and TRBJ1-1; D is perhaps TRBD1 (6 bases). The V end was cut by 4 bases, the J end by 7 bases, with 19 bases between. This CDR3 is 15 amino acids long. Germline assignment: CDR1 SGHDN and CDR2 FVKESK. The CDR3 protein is CASSPVSSRGIEAFF. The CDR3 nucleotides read TGTGCCAGCAGCCCGGTTTCGAGCAGGGGTATTGAAGCTTTCTTT.

CDR3 sequence (DNA): TGCAGCGTTGAAATGCGGACTATTGGCGATGAGCAGTTCTTC. Translated, it gives CSVEMRTIGDEQFF. This chain uses TRBV29-1 with TRBJ2-1; tentatively, D is TRBD2 (6 bases). Germline-derived CDR1 and CDR2 are SQVTM and ANQGSEA. The CDR3 spans 14 residues. The V gene lost 2 bases and the J gene lost 8 bases, with 16 bases spanning the gap.

CDR3 in amino acids: CASSLVPYEQFF. CDR3 nucleotides: TGTGCCAGCAGCTTAGTACCCTATGAGCAGTTCTTC. The rearrangement links TRBV7-8 to TRBJ2-1; D call uncertain. V was pared by 1 base and J by 8 bases, with 6 bases between. The CDR3 has 12 amino acids. CDR1 and CDR2 from the germline V gene are SGHVS and FQNEAQ. Full variable domain (rest looked up from reference TRBV7-8 and TRBJ2-1): GAGVSQSPRYKVAKRGQDVALRCDPISGHVSLFWYQQALGQGPEFLTYFQNEAQLDKSGLPSDRFFAERPEGSVSTLKIQRTQQEDSAVYLCASSLVPYEQFFGPGTRLTVL.

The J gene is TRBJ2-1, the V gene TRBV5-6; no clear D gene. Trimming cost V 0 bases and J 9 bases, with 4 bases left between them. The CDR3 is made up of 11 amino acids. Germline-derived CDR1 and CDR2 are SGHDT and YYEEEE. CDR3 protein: CASSLGFEQFF. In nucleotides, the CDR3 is TGTGCCAGCAGCTTGGGGTTTGAGCAGTTCTTC.

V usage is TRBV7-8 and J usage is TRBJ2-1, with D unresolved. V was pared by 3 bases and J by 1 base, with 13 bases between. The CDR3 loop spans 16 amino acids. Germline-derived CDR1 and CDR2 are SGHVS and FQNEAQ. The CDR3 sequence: CASSFSATTSYNEQFF. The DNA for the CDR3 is TGTGCCAGCAGCTTTTCGGCCACTACTTCCTACAATGAGCAGTTCTTC.